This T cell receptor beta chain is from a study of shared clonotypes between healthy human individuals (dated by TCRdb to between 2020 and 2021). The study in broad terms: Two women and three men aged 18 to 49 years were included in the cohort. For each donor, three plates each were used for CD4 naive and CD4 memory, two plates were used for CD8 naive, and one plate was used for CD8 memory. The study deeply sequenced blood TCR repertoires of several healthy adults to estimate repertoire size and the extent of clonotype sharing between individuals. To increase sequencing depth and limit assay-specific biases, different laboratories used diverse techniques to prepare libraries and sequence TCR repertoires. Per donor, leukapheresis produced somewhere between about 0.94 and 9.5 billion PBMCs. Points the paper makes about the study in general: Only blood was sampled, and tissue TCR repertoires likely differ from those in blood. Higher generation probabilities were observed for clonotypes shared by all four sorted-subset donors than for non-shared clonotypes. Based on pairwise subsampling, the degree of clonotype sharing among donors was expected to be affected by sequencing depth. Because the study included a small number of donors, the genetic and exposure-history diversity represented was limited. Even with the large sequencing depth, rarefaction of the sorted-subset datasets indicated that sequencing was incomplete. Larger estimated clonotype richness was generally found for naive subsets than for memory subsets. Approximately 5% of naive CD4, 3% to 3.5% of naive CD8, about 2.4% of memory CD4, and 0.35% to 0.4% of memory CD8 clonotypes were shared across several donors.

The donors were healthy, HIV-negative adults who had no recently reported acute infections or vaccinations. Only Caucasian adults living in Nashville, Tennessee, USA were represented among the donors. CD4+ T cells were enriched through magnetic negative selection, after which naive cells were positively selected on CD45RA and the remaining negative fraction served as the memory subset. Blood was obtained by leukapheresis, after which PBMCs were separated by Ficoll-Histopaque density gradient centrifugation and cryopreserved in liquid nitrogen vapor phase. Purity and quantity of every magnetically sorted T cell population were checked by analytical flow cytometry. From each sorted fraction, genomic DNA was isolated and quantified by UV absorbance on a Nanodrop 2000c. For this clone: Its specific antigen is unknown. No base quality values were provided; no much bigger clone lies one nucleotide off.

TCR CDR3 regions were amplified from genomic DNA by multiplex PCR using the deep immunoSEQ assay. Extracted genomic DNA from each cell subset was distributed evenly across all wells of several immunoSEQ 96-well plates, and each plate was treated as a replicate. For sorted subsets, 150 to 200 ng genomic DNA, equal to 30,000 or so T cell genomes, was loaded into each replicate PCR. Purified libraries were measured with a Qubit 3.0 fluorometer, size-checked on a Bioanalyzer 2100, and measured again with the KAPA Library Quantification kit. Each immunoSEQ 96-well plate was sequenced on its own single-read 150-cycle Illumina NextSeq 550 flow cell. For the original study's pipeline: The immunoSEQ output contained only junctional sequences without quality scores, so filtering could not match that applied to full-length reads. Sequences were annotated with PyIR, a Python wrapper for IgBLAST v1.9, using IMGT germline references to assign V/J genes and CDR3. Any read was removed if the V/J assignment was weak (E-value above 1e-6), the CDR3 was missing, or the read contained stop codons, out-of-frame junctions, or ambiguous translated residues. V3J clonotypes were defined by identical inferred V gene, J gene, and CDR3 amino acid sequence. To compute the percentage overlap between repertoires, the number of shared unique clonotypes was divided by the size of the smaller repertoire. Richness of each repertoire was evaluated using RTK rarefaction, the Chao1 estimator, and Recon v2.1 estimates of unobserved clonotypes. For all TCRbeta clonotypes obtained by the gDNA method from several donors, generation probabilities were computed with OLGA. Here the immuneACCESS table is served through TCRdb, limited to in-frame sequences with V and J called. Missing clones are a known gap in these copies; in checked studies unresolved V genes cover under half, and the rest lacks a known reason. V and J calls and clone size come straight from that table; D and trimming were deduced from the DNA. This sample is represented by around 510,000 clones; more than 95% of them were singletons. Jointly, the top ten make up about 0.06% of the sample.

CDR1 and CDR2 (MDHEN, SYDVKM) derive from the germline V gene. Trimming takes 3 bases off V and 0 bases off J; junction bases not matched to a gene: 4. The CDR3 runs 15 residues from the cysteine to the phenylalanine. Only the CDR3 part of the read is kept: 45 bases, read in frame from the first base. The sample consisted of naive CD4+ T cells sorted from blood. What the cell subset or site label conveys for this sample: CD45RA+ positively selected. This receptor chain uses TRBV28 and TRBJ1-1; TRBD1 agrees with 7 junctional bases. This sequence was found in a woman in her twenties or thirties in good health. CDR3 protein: CASSLPGGMNTEAFF. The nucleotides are TGTGCCAGCAGTTTGCCAGGGGGGATGAACACTGAAGCTTTCTTT.